This T cell receptor (beta chain) was captured by sequencing in a study of blood T cell repertoires in COVID-19. Clones were sequenced by immunoSEQ multiplex PCR, and TCRdb holds only the in-frame ones, with some missing. Of about 180,000 clones detected, approximately 85% appear once; the ten largest clones hold 5% to 8%. Trimming removed 4 bases at V and 9 bases at J, with 20 bases between. Germline lookup yields CDR1 SGHRS and CDR2 YFSETQ. This CDR3 is built from 14 residues. The receptor's source is a man between 35 and 55 years old who had recovered from COVID-19. The chain has TRBV5-1 and TRBJ2-7; D is perhaps TRBD1 (6 bases). Material for sequencing was PBMCs or T cells enriched from blood (not recorded which). This chain's CDR3 is CASSMRQDFAGQYF. In DNA, the CDR3 is TGCGCCAGCAGCATGCGACAGGACTTCGCGGGGCAGTACTTC.